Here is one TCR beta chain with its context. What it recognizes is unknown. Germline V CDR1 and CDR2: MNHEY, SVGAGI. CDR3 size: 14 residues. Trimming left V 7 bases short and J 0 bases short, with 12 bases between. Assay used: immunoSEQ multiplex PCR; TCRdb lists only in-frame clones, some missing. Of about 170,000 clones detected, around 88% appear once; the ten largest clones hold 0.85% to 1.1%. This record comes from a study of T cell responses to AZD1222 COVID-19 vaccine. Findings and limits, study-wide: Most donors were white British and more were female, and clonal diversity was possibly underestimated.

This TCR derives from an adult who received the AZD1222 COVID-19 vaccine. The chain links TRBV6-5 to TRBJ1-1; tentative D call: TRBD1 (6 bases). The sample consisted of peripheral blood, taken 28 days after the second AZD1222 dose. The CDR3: CASISRGLNTEAFF. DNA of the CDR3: TGTGCCAGCATTAGCAGGGGTTTGAACACTGAAGCTTTCTTT.